A selection of T cell receptor beta chains follows, all from one sample in a study of blood T cell repertoires in COVID-19. Clones were sequenced by immunoSEQ multiplex PCR, and TCRdb holds only the in-frame ones, with some missing. The profile covers about 100,000 clones, with around 75% appearing a single time and about 24% taken by the ten largest. The specimen sequenced was peripheral blood. Source of these receptors: a human donor in a cohort sampled during active COVID-19. The CDR3 runs from the conserved cysteine through the conserved F or W. Fields, in order: V gene, J gene, D gene, clone size, CDR3 DNA, CDR3 protein. D genes are given only for firm matches. Some rows mark clone size as missing; the rest say once, few, many or name a class of expanded clone.

TRBV14	TRBJ2-3	NA	NA	TGTGCCAGCAGCTTCCGGGACATAAGCACAGATACGCAGTATTTT	CASSFRDISTDTQYF
TRBV10-3	TRBJ2-5	TRBD2	NA	TGTGCCATCAGTGAAGGAGGGGAGGGGGAGACCCAGTACTTC	CAISEGGEGETQYF
TRBV5-1	TRBJ2-1	TRBD2	NA	TGCGCCAGCAGCTCGGGACTAGCGGGAGGATCCTACAATGAGCAGTTCTTC	CASSSGLAGGSYNEQFF
TRBV5-1	TRBJ2-3	NA	NA	TGCGCCAGCAGCTTGCAGGGCTCAGATACGCAGTATTTT	CASSLQGSDTQYF
TRBV7-3	TRBJ2-2	TRBD1	NA	TGTGCCAGCAGCTTAGAGACAGGGGAAACCGGGGAGCTGTTTTTT	CASSLETGETGELFF
TRBV9	TRBJ2-4	NA	NA	TGTGCCAGCAGCGTAGGCGGGGCCAAAAACATTCAGTACTTC	CASSVGGAKNIQYF
TRBV5-1	TRBJ2-5	TRBD2	NA	TGCGCCAGCAGCCAGACTAGCGGAAAAGAGACCCAGTACTTC	CASSQTSGKETQYF
TRBV19	TRBJ2-1	NA	NA	TGTGCCAGTATAGGAACCGGGACTGCATACGACAATGAGCAGTTCTTC	CASIGTGTAYDNEQFF
TRBV18	TRBJ2-7	NA	NA	TGTGCCAGCTCACCGGACACGACCCCGCAGTACTTC	CASSPDTTPQYF
TRBV10-1	TRBJ2-1	TRBD2	NA	TGCGCCAGCAGTGAGAATAGCGGGAGTTTTAATGAGCAGTTCTTC	CASSENSGSFNEQFF
TRBV5-4	TRBJ1-2	NA	NA	TGTGCCAGCAGCTTGTCCAGGGATGGCTACACCTTC	CASSLSRDGYTF
TRBV7-3	TRBJ2-3	TRBD2	NA	TGTGCCAGCAGCTCCAGAGGTAGCGGGATGGATACGCAGTATTTT	CASSSRGSGMDTQYF
TRBV3-1/TRBV3-2	TRBJ2-7	NA	few	TGTGCCAGCAGCCAGGGGCTAGCCTACGAGCAGTACTTC	CASSQGLAYEQYF
TRBV11-3	TRBJ2-6	NA	NA	TGTGCCAGCAGCGAGGGGGCTGGGGCCAACGTCCTGACTTTC	CASSEGAGANVLTF
TRBV12-3/TRBV12-4	TRBJ1-2	NA	NA	TGTGCCAGCAGTTTATCAGGAAACTATGGCTACACCTTC	CASSLSGNYGYTF
TRBV18	TRBJ2-7	TRBD1	NA	TGTGCCAGCTCACCTGGGACAGTTCCCGAGCAGTACTTC	CASSPGTVPEQYF
TRBV6-2/TRBV6-3	TRBJ2-1	NA	NA	TGTGCCAGCAGTTACCTAAAGGCCGGGACAAAGTTCTTC	CASSYLKAGTKFF
TRBV5-8	TRBJ2-3	NA	NA	TGTGCCAGCGGCAACAGGGGCACAGATACGCAGTATTTT	CASGNRGTDTQYF
TRBV21-1	TRBJ2-1	NA	NA	TGTGCCAGCAGCGTAAAGGGTTGTGGGACTAGCGGGAGCTCCTACAATGAGCAGTTCTTC	CASSVKGCGTSGSSYNEQFF
TRBV5-1	TRBJ1-2	NA	NA	TGCGCCAGCAGCTTGGGTCGGAACTATGGCTACACCTTC	CASSLGRNYGYTF
TRBV29-1	TRBJ1-1	NA	NA	TGCAGCGTTGACGTGGCTGCAAACACTGAAGCTTTCTTT	CSVDVAANTEAFF
TRBV4-1	TRBJ2-1	TRBD2	few	TGCGCCAGCAGCTCACTAGCGGGAGTGGTAGACAATGAGCAGTTCTTC	CASSSLAGVVDNEQFF
TRBV20-1	TRBJ2-3	NA	NA	TGCAGTGCTAGTTTAGCGGCCTATTCCGGGGATACGCAGTATTTT	CSASLAAYSGDTQYF
TRBV27	TRBJ2-3	TRBD2	many	TGTGCCAGCCGCGGGGGTCGGGAGGGAGTCATGGATACGCAGTATTTT	CASRGGREGVMDTQYF
TRBV6-1	TRBJ1-5	NA	NA	TGTGCCAGCAGTGAAGGAGGAGGATATAGCAATCAGCCCCAGCATTTT	CASSEGGGYSNQPQHF
TRBV5-3	TRBJ1-1	NA	NA	TGTGCCAGAAGCAAGAAAGGGGACACTGAAGCTTTCTTT	CARSKKGDTEAFF
TRBV6-5	TRBJ1-1	NA	NA	TGTGCCAGCACCGCCCCGGGTGAGGACACTGAAGCTTTCTTT	CASTAPGEDTEAFF
TRBV28	TRBJ1-4	NA	NA	TGTGCCAGCAGTTTCCCTCAGGGCTCTAATGAAAAACTGTTTTTT	CASSFPQGSNEKLFF
TRBV19	TRBJ2-1	TRBD2	NA	TGTGCCACTCATGGGAGGGGCGGACTAGCTAAGTACAATGAGCAGTTCTTC	CATHGRGGLAKYNEQFF
TRBV7-8	TRBJ2-1	TRBD1	NA	TGTGCCAGCAGCTCTAGACAGGGCGGCGAGCAGTTCTTC	CASSSRQGGEQFF
TRBV15	TRBJ2-5	TRBD1	NA	TGTGCCACCAGCACCTCGGACAGGGAAGAGACCCAGTACTTC	CATSTSDREETQYF
TRBV7-9	TRBJ2-7	TRBD2	NA	TGTGCCAGCAGCTGGGAGGGCCGACCGCGCGAGCAGTACTTC	CASSWEGRPREQYF
TRBV6-5	TRBJ1-1	TRBD1	NA	TGTGCCAGCAGTCTCCGACAGGGATGGGGCACTGAAGCTTTCTTT	CASSLRQGWGTEAFF
TRBV5-1	TRBJ2-1	TRBD2	NA	TGCGCCAGCAGCCCACTAGCGGGAGTGGATGAGCAGTTCTTC	CASSPLAGVDEQFF
TRBV5-4	TRBJ1-2	TRBD1	NA	TGTGCCAGCAGCCCGGGGGGGGACAGAGAAGGCTATGGCTACACCTTC	CASSPGGDREGYGYTF
TRBV10-3	TRBJ2-7	NA	once	TGTGCCATCAGTGAGCCTCAGGTTTCCTACGAGCAGTACTTC	CAISEPQVSYEQYF
TRBV28	TRBJ1-2	NA	NA	TGTGCCAGCAGACCAGGGGTTGGCTACACCTTC	CASRPGVGYTF
TRBV5-1	TRBJ2-3	NA	NA	TGCGCCAGCAGCTTGACAGGGACCGATACAGATACGCAGTATTTT	CASSLTGTDTDTQYF
TRBV9	TRBJ2-3	TRBD2	NA	TGTGCCAGCAGCGTTTTTAGCGGGGACACAGATACGCAGTATTTT	CASSVFSGDTDTQYF
TRBV7-9	TRBJ1-6	NA	NA	TGTGCCAGCAGCAAAAGACAGGATGTTAATTCACCCCTCCACTTT	CASSKRQDVNSPLHF
TRBV7-2	TRBJ2-7	TRBD2	NA	TGTGCCAGCAGCTTAGCCTTCGGGGGGGAGCAGTACTTC	CASSLAFGGEQYF
TRBV6-2/TRBV6-3	TRBJ2-7	NA	NA	TGTGCCAGCAGTTACGTTGGGGGGAGCTACGAGCAGTACTTC	CASSYVGGSYEQYF
TRBV27	TRBJ2-7	TRBD1	many	TGTGCCAGCAGGTATCAAGGGGGCAAGCAGTACTTC	CASRYQGGKQYF
TRBV27	TRBJ2-3	TRBD1	NA	TGTGCCAGCCGGAAAGGGGGCGCAGATACGCAGTATTTT	CASRKGGADTQYF
TRBV4-1	TRBJ1-1	TRBD1	NA	TGCGCCAGCAGCCAAGCCCGCCTCGGGACAGGGTTCTCTGAAGCTTTCTTT	CASSQARLGTGFSEAFF
TRBV5-1	TRBJ2-5	NA	NA	TGCGCCAGCAGACCGACCGGGACTCGACAAGAGACCCAGTACTTC	CASRPTGTRQETQYF
TRBV28	TRBJ2-7	TRBD1	NA	TGTGCCAGCACCAAGACAGGGGTCTCCTACGAGCAGTACTTC	CASTKTGVSYEQYF
TRBV5-1	TRBJ2-2	TRBD1	NA	TGCGCCAGCAGGGACAGGGCAGACACCGGGGAGCTGTTTTTT	CASRDRADTGELFF
TRBV6-4	TRBJ2-1	NA	once	TGTGCCAGCAGCCTAGACCGGGGGTCCTACAATGAGCAGTTCTTC	CASSLDRGSYNEQFF
TRBV5-1	TRBJ1-1	NA	NA	TGCGCCAGCAGCCAAGCCCTGAACACTGAAGCTTTCTTT	CASSQALNTEAFF
TRBV10-3	TRBJ1-3	NA	NA	TGTGCCATCAGTGAGACAGCTTCCTATTCTGGAAACACCATATATTTT	CAISETASYSGNTIYF
TRBV2	TRBJ1-2	TRBD1	NA	TGTGCCAGCAGTAGGACAGGGGCGCCCTATGGCTACACCTTC	CASSRTGAPYGYTF
TRBV18	TRBJ2-7	TRBD1	NA	TGTGCCAGCTCACAAACAGGGGTTCGGGAGCAGTACTTC	CASSQTGVREQYF
TRBV4-2	TRBJ2-3	TRBD2	NA	TGTGCCAGCAGCCAAGGACTAGCGGGGGGCACAGATACGCAGTATTTT	CASSQGLAGGTDTQYF
TRBV6-4	TRBJ1-1	NA	NA	TGTGCCAGCAGTGAGAACTTGAACACTGAAGCTTTCTTT	CASSENLNTEAFF
TRBV28	TRBJ2-7	NA	NA	TGTGCCAGCAGTTTACAGGGGAACGAGCAGTACTTC	CASSLQGNEQYF
TRBV7-2	TRBJ2-1	TRBD2	NA	TGTGCCAGCAGAATAGCGGGAGGGCCTGAAAATGAGCAGTTCTTC	CASRIAGGPENEQFF
TRBV9	TRBJ2-1	NA	few	TGTGCCAGCAGCGTAGCTATCCAGGAGGGGTTCCATGAGCAGTTCTTC	CASSVAIQEGFHEQFF
TRBV4-1	TRBJ1-2	TRBD1	NA	TGCGCCAGCAGCCCGACAGGGGGTGGGGATGGCTACACCTTC	CASSPTGGGDGYTF